A single sample is the source of the 28 T cell receptor beta chains below, sequenced in a study of shared clonotypes between healthy human individuals. Clones were read by immunoSEQ multiplex PCR, and TCRdb kept only the in-frame ones, dropping some. The table shows roughly 1,000,000 clones, with roughly 74% occurring only once. Sequenced: memory CD4+ T cells from PBMCs. As to subset: CD45RA-negative fraction. All receptors come from a man aged 18-30 years in good health. Some clones in this sample may be carry-over from other donors' samples.

The chain uses TRBV7-2 and TRBJ2-7; 8 nucleotides match TRBD2. CDR3 size: 14 residues. After removal of 2 bases from V and 4 bases from J, the junction contained 4 bases not matched to a gene. Looked up from germline, CDR1 is SGHTA and CDR2 is FQGNSA. The CDR3 DNA reads as TGTGCCAGCAGCTTAAGCGGGAGAACTTACGAGCAGTACTTC. Translated: CASSLSGRTYEQYF.

This chain links TRBV14 with TRBJ1-1; a weak D match, TRBD1 (5 bases). This CDR3 comprises 14 residues. CDR1 is SGHDN and CDR2 is FVKESK in the germline V gene. V shed 5 bases and J shed 4 bases, with 14 bases lying between them. CDR3 amino acids: CASSAMRGSTEAFF. CDR3 nucleotide sequence: TGTGCCAGCAGCGCGATGAGGGGATCCACTGAAGCTTTCTTT.

This clone has just one count. J is TRBJ2-6 and V is TRBV11-2, with D tentatively TRBD1 (6 bases). The ends were cut back, 5 bases at V and 2 bases at J, with 19 bases in the middle. This CDR3 has 18 residues. Germline V lookup: CDR1 SGHAT, CDR2 FQNNGV. The chain's CDR3 is CASSVQGFPHPGANVLTF. The CDR3 bases are TGTGCCAGCAGCGTACAGGGTTTTCCTCACCCTGGGGCCAACGTCCTGACTTTC.

The genes are TRBV19 and TRBJ1-4, with 10 bases matching TRBD1. The V gene end was trimmed by 4 bases and the J gene end by 6 bases; junction bases not matched to a gene: 5. The germline V gene has CDR1 LNHDA and CDR2 SQIVND (reference sequence). This CDR3 has 15 residues. CDR3 in amino acids: CASSTTGTGDEKLFF. The CDR3 DNA reads as TGTGCCAGTAGTACAACCGGGACAGGGGATGAAAAACTGTTTTTT.

The rearrangement joins TRBV27 to TRBJ1-2; a weak D match, TRBD1 (6 bases). CDR1 is MNHEY, CDR2 SMNVEV, per germline (reference sequence). Deletions cut 5 bases from V and 8 bases from J, with 15 bases between. The CDR3 is 13 amino acids. CDR3 coding DNA: TGTGCCAGCAGTCTAGCCGGGGGCAGAGGCTACACCTTC. This translates into CASSLAGGRGYTF.

This sequence joins TRBV7-3 and TRBJ2-2, with D maybe TRBD1 (6 bases). Per germline, CDR1 SGHTA and CDR2 FQGTGA. This CDR3 is built from 16 residues. V lost 5 bases and J 1 base, leaving 14 bases between the germline ends. CDR3 region: CASSKQGQLNTGELFF. In nucleotides, the CDR3 is TGTGCCAGCAGCAAACAGGGACAACTGAACACCGGGGAGCTGTTTTTT.

The J gene is TRBJ2-2, the V gene TRBV18; D possibly uses TRBD1 or TRBD2 (5 bases each). Germline V gene lookup returns CDR1 KGHSH and CDR2 LQKENI. This CDR3 spans 17 amino acids. V lost 5 bases and J lost 0, with 16 bases in between. CDR3: CASSTLRTGPNTGELFF. CDR3 bases: TGTGCCAGCTCAACGCTTCGGACGGGACCGAACACCGGGGAGCTGTTTTTT.

Points on this clone: Possible read error: a much larger clone is one base away. No conserved phenylalanine or tryptophan ends this CDR3, so it is likely a read error. The V call is TRBV6-4, the J call TRBJ1-2, with 8 bases lining up with TRBD1. From germline, CDR1 is MRHNA and CDR2 SNTAGT. With 2 bases clipped from V and 2 bases from J, the junction kept 4 bases outside the gene matches. This CDR3 has 15 residues. The CDR3 spells CASSDPRTGNYGYTL. CDR3 DNA: TGTGCCAGCAGTGACCCCCGGACAGGGAACTATGGCTACACCCTC.

This chain joins TRBV11-2 and TRBJ2-2, with no clear D. The V end lost 5 bases, the J end lost 1 base, and 14 bases lay between the germline ends. This CDR3 region has 16 residues. Germline CDR1 and CDR2: SGHAT and FQNNGV. The CDR3 loop is CASSGMGLRNTGELFF. The CDR3 nucleotides are TGTGCCAGCAGCGGCATGGGTCTTAGGAACACCGGGGAGCTGTTTTTT.

The table lists this clone with a count of one. Other DNA sequences in the sample encode the same CDR3. The J gene is TRBJ1-2, the V gene TRBV19; no firm D call. Germline CDR1 is LNHDA and CDR2 is SQIVND (reference sequence). Between the trimmed V and J ends, which lost 3 bases and 4 bases, there was a span of 6 bases. The CDR3 consists of 12 residues. The CDR3: CASSIQSYGYTF. Here the CDR3 DNA reads TGTGCCAGTAGTATCCAAAGCTATGGCTACACCTTC. Together with reference TRBV19 and TRBJ1-2, the CDR3 gives the full variable domain: DGGITQSPKYLFRKEGQNVTLSCEQNLNHDAMYWYRQDPGQGLRLIYYSQIVNDFQKGDIAEGYSVSREKKESFPLTVTSAQKNPTAFYLCASSIQSYGYTFGSGTRLTVV.

This chain joins TRBV30 and TRBJ1-3; D possibly corresponds to TRBD1 (6 bases). CDR3 length equals 13 residues. Germline V gives CDR1 GTSNPN, CDR2 SVGIG (reference sequence). The V and J ends lost 3 bases and 3 bases respectively, with 9 bases between them. The CDR3 region has the DNA TGTGCCTGGAGGCGGGACAATGGAAACACCATATATTTT. Its translation: CAWRRDNGNTIYF. Based on the CDR3 plus reference TRBV30 and TRBJ1-3, the full variable domain is SQTIHQWPATLVQPVGSPLSLECTVEGTSNPNLYWYRQAAGRGLQLLFYSVGIGQISSEVPQNLSASRPQDRQFILSSKKLLLSDSGFYLCAWRRDNGNTIYFGEGSWLTVV.

The chain employs TRBV6-1 and TRBJ2-5; no clear D gene. V lost 8 bases and J 2 bases, leaving 12 bases between the germline ends. Per the germline V gene, CDR1 is MNHNS and CDR2 is SASEGT. CDR3 length: 13 amino acids. CDR3 sequence (DNA): TGTGCCAGCTCGGTTAAGGTTCAAGAGACCCAGTACTTC. Its protein product is CASSVKVQETQYF.

This clone appeared a few times. V usage is TRBV7-9 and J usage is TRBJ1-5; TRBD1 might be the D (6 bases). Trimming took off 5 bases at V and 2 bases at J, with 13 bases between the two ends. The CDR3 totals 15 residues. The V gene's germline CDR1 is SEHNR and CDR2 FQNEAQ (reference sequence). The CDR3 here is CASSTTGSGNQPQHF. CDR3 coding DNA: TGTGCCAGCAGCACGACAGGCAGCGGCAATCAGCCCCAGCATTTT.

This clone was seen only once. The chain couples TRBV15 to TRBJ2-2; possible D gene TRBD1, 5 bases. CDR3 length: 14 amino acids. Germline lookup yields CDR1 LNHNV and CDR2 YYDKDF (reference sequence). Trimming cost V 6 bases and J 3 bases, with 11 bases left between them. CDR3 sequence (DNA): TGTGCCACCAGTGTAGTAGGGGACACCGGGGAGCTGTTTTTT. This sequence encodes CATSVVGDTGELFF.

Regarding this clone: A junction boundary mismatches the germline segment, possibly from a read error. The chain couples TRBV5-8 to TRBJ1-5; a weak D match, TRBD1 (5 bases). CDR3 size: 16 residues. CDR1 is SGHTS and CDR2 is YDEGEE in the germline V gene. The CDR3 DNA is TGTGACAGCACCTCTTCCAGGGTCACTAGCAATCAGCCCCAGCATTTT. It translates to CDSTSSRVTSNQPQHF.

In this sample, this clone turned up once. The chain recombines TRBV4-2 with TRBJ2-7; D may correspond to TRBD1 or TRBD2 (5 bases each). V was pared by 4 bases and J by 3 bases, with 10 bases between. This CDR3 comprises 13 residues. Per the germline V gene, CDR1 is LGHNA and CDR2 is YNFKEQ. CDR3 in DNA: TGTGCCAGCAGCCTCACTAGGGGCTACGAGCAGTACTTC. This codes for CASSLTRGYEQYF.

The chain combines TRBV18 with TRBJ1-2, with unresolved D. The V end was cut by 0 bases, the J end by 4 bases, with 12 bases between. The CDR3 covers 15 residues. Germline V gene data show CDR1 as KGHSH and CDR2 as LQKENI. The CDR3 loop reads CASSPPPGWGYGYTF. As DNA, the CDR3 is TGTGCCAGCTCACCACCTCCGGGCTGGGGCTATGGCTACACCTTC.

The V call is TRBV4-3, the J call TRBJ2-3, with a possible D match to TRBD1 (5 bases). Trimming pared 1 base from V and 1 base from J, leaving 12 bases between. The CDR3 is 16 amino acids. Germline V CDR1 and CDR2: LGHNA, YSLEER. This CDR3 is CASSQVLIGGTDTQYF. CDR3 sequence (DNA): TGCGCCAGCAGCCAAGTCTTGATAGGGGGCACAGATACGCAGTATTTT.

In this sample, this clone turned up a few times. The V gene is TRBV7-3, the J gene TRBJ2-5; D is perhaps TRBD1 (6 bases). The germline gives CDR1 SGHTA, CDR2 FQGTGA. CDR3 length: 12 amino acids. The germline V and J ends were trimmed by 5 bases and 5 bases, with 9 bases remaining between them. The CDR3 DNA reads TGTGCCAGCAGCACCACAGGGGAGACCCAGTACTTC. Amino acids: CASSTTGETQYF.

Written as DNA, the CDR3 is TGTGCCAGCAGCTTAGGCCAGCACAATCAGCCCCAGCATTTT. It is translated as CASSLGQHNQPQHF. The genes are TRBV5-6 and TRBJ1-5; D is uncertain. The germline gives CDR1 SGHDT, CDR2 YYEEEE. The V end lost 2 bases, the J end lost 3 bases, and 9 bases lay between the germline ends. This CDR3 spans 14 amino acids.

This chain uses TRBV7-2 with TRBJ2-5, with TRBD1 matching 8 bases. V lost 7 bases to trimming and J lost 5 bases; unmatched junction nucleotides: 12. This CDR3 is 15 amino acids long. CDR1 is SGHTA, CDR2 FQGNSA, per germline. The CDR3, as DNA: TGTGCCAGCACCCGACAGGGGACAAAGGGGGAGACCCAGTACTTC. Translating it yields CASTRQGTKGETQYF.

This chain uses TRBV6-5 with TRBJ2-3; possibly TRBD2 for D (6 bases). Per the germline V gene, CDR1 is MNHEY and CDR2 is SVGAGI. The CDR3 is made up of 15 amino acids. Trimming cost V 2 bases and J 6 bases, with 15 bases left between them. CDR3 sequence (DNA): TGTGCCAGCAGTTACCTTTCCGGGAGTAGGGATACGCAGTATTTT. Protein: CASSYLSGSRDTQYF.

There are many counts of this clone. The chain carries TRBV10-3 and TRBJ2-1; 8 bases map to TRBD2. V was clipped by 0 bases and J by 5 bases; unmatched bases: 3. Germline-derived CDR1 and CDR2 are ENHRY and SYGVKD. The CDR3 spans 15 residues. CDR3: CAISESQRENNEQFF. For the CDR3, the DNA is TGTGCCATCAGTGAGTCCCAGCGGGAGAACAATGAGCAGTTCTTC.

The table lists this clone with a count of one. The J gene is TRBJ2-5, the V gene TRBV5-6; 7 bases match TRBD2. Germline CDR1 and CDR2: SGHDT and YYEEEE. V trimming: 4 bases; J trimming: 5 bases; junction bases outside the gene matches: 14. The CDR3 runs 16 residues. The CDR3 nucleotides read TGTGCCAGCAGCCTGCGTTCAGCGGGGAGAAGGGAGACCCAGTACTTC. Translated: CASSLRSAGRRETQYF.

V is TRBV28 and J is TRBJ2-7; TRBD2 matches 9 bases. CDR3 length: 17 residues. Trimming at V came to 4 bases and at J to 5 bases, leaving 15 bases not matched to a gene. Per the germline V gene, CDR1 is MDHEN and CDR2 is SYDVKM. DNA for the CDR3: TGTGCCAGCAGTTCTTCAGGGCTAGCGGGAATCGAGGACGAGCAGTACTTC. This encodes CASSSSGLAGIEDEQYF.

Worth noting for this clone: The sample contains more than one DNA sequence encoding this CDR3. The V call is TRBV5-1, the J call TRBJ2-3; D is unclear. Germline V gives CDR1 SGHRS, CDR2 YFSETQ. Trimming pared 4 bases from V and 3 bases from J, leaving 3 bases between. The CDR3 length is 11 residues. CDR3 protein: CASSNTDTQYF. The CDR3 nucleotides read TGCGCCAGCAGCAATACAGATACGCAGTATTTT.

This clone came up once. This chain links TRBV4-1 with TRBJ2-2; 15 nucleotides agree with TRBD2. The CDR3 runs 21 residues. The germline V gene has CDR1 MGHRA and CDR2 YSYEKL. The V gene end was trimmed by 2 bases and the J gene end by 1 base; junction bases not matched to a gene: 11. CDR3 region: CASSQLIHRGLAGGNTGELFF. The CDR3, as DNA: TGCGCCAGCAGCCAACTCATTCACCGGGGACTAGCGGGAGGGAACACCGGGGAGCTGTTTTTT.

The gene calls are TRBV30 and TRBJ1-1; D is possibly TRBD1 (5 bases). In germline, CDR1 is GTSNPN, CDR2 SVGIG (reference sequence). Trimming took off 5 bases at V and 0 bases at J, with 10 bases between the two ends. The CDR3 spans 13 residues. The CDR3 DNA follows: TGTGCCTGGCGTGAGGGACTGAACACTGAAGCTTTCTTT. This sequence encodes CAWREGLNTEAFF. The full variable domain, with the rest looked up from reference TRBV30 and TRBJ1-1, is SQTIHQWPATLVQPVGSPLSLECTVEGTSNPNLYWYRQAAGRGLQLLFYSVGIGQISSEVPQNLSASRPQDRQFILSSKKLLLSDSGFYLCAWREGLNTEAFFGQGTRLTVV.